This TCR beta chain originates from a study of T cell repertoires in cytomegalovirus infection. Study summary: CMV epitopes, recently identified HLA-C-restricted and well-studied HLA-B-restricted, were used. TCR beta signatures that were public indicated CMV infection and matching HLA type.

Trimming removed 4 bases from V and 1 base from J, with 26 bases in between. CDR3 length: 19 residues. Germline CDR1 reads SGHDT; CDR2 reads YYEEEE. TCRdb analysed the reads with MiXCR anew, one entry per CDR3 protein. The top ten clones hold about an eighth of a sample with 750,000 to 950,000 distinct CDR3 sequences, about 29% of them seen once. Study conclusions and caveats: The study found HLA-C-restricted CMV-specific TCR beta clonotypes dominating the ex vivo response.

Concerning this clonotype: Antigen: not known.

V and J are TRBV5-6 and TRBJ1-1, with no clear D. The sequence derives from a human donor in good health (CMV status not recorded). Some clones in this sample may be carry-over from other donors' samples. Specimen: cultured CD8+ T cells from PBMCs, collected from culture after CMV antigen stimulation. This chain's CDR3 is CASSPFPRPAVGWNTEAFF. CDR3 coding DNA: TGTGCCAGCAGCCCCTTTCCCAGGCCGGCAGTAGGTTGGAACACTGAAGCTTTCTTT.